These 26 T cell receptor beta chains were sequenced from one sample in a study of TIL therapy for anti-PD-1-resistant metastatic lung cancer. Noted time point: pre-treatment sample, taken before nivolumab and TIL therapy. This was the immunoSEQ v3 assay. The data were produced by immunoSEQ multiplex PCR, yet TCRdb's version contains in-frame clones alone and is incomplete. Here the sample spans about 36,000 clones, about 73% being singletons. The sequenced sample was blood, obtained at baseline. All receptors come from a person aged 25 to 80 with non-small cell lung cancer.

This clone was recorded a few times. V usage is TRBV27 and J usage is TRBJ1-1; 9 bases fit TRBD1. V dropped 3 bases and J dropped 4; count of bases not matched to a gene: 9. CDR3 length: 16 amino acids. CDR1 and CDR2 from the germline V gene are MNHEY and SMNVEV (reference sequence). For the CDR3, the DNA is TGTGCCAGCAGTTTCGTCCCGGGACAGGGACGCACTGAAGCTTTCTTT. Translated: CASSFVPGQGRTEAFF.

This clone is termed medium-sized. The V call is TRBV19, the J call TRBJ2-7; D unresolved. V was clipped by 3 bases and J by 1 base, with 13 bases between them. This CDR3 region has 15 residues. Germline values: CDR1 LNHDA, CDR2 SQIVND (reference sequence). The DNA of the CDR3 is TGTGCCAGTAGTATCTCGACATCACAATCCTACGAGCAGTACTTC. It encodes CASSISTSQSYEQYF.

The chain joins TRBV2 to TRBJ2-5; TRBD2 matches 9 bases. Germline V gene sequence: CDR1 SNHLY, CDR2 FYNNEI. This CDR3 spans 14 amino acids. Germline trimming cut 5 bases from V and 5 bases from J; bases unmatched to any gene: 6. The CDR3: CASSNSGGSETQYF. The CDR3 DNA sequence: TGTGCCAGCAGTAATAGCGGGGGAAGCGAGACCCAGTACTTC.

This clone came up a few times. The chain joins TRBV19 to TRBJ1-1; 8 nucleotides align to TRBD1. This CDR3 comprises 15 residues. J gave up 6 bases and V 4 bases, and 10 bases lay outside the gene matches. In germline, CDR1 is LNHDA, CDR2 SQIVND (reference sequence). The CDR3 bases are TGTGCCAGTAGTACCCATACAGGGGGGGTCGCTGAAGCTTTCTTT. Translated: CASSTHTGGVAEAFF.

The chain uses TRBV6-6 and TRBJ2-5; weak D call: TRBD1 (5 bases). CDR3 length equals 15 residues. Germline V gives CDR1 MNHNY, CDR2 SVGAGI (reference sequence). V lost 0 bases, J lost 5 bases, and 13 bases lay in between. In DNA, the CDR3 is TGTGCCAGCAGTTACTCGAATGTGGGGCGGGAGACCCAGTACTTC. This codes for CASSYSNVGRETQYF.

The V call is TRBV28, the J call TRBJ2-3; 12 nucleotides align to TRBD2. The CDR3 is made up of 16 amino acids. V lost 1 base, J lost 6 bases, and 5 bases stayed unmatched. CDR1 is MDHEN, CDR2 SYDVKM, per germline. The CDR3 is CASSLSASGRADTQYF. The CDR3 DNA is TGTGCCAGCAGTTTATCGGCTAGCGGGAGGGCGGATACGCAGTATTTT.

V usage is TRBV9 and J usage is TRBJ2-2; TRBD1 matches 10 bases. The CDR3 consists of 15 residues. V shed 4 bases and J 5 bases; nucleotides not matched to a gene: 5. Germline V gives CDR1 SGDLS, CDR2 YYNGEE. The CDR3 bases are TGTGCCAGCAGCACCCGACAGGGGGCGACCGGGGAGCTGTTTTTT. Translation: CASSTRQGATGELFF. Together with reference TRBV9 and TRBJ2-2, the CDR3 gives the full variable domain: DSGVTQTPKHLITATGQRVTLRCSPRSGDLSVYWYQQSLDQGLQFLIQYYNGEERAKGNILERFSAQQFPDLHSELNLSSLELGDSALYFCASSTRQGATGELFFGEGSRLTVL.

This chain uses TRBV11-2 with TRBJ2-7; weak D call: TRBD2 (6 bases). The CDR3 runs 17 residues. V was shortened by 0 bases and J by 2 bases, with 17 bases between the two germline ends. Germline CDR1 is SGHAT and CDR2 is FQNNGV. The CDR3 bases are TGTGCCAGCAGCTTAGATCTAGGTGGGGGAGGCACCTACGAGCAGTACTTC. It yields the protein CASSLDLGGGGTYEQYF.

This chain joins TRBV25-1 and TRBJ1-6; D gene ambiguous. This CDR3 region has 12 residues. V lost 4 bases and J lost 7, with 5 bases in between. Germline assignment: CDR1 MGHDK and CDR2 SYGVNS. CDR3 in DNA: TGTGCCAGCAGTGGTCAGAATTCACCCCTCCACTTT. This encodes CASSGQNSPLHF.

The rearrangement joins TRBV5-8 to TRBJ2-5; TRBD2 aligns across 7 bases. CDR3 length: 14 residues. The V and J ends lost 0 bases and 1 base, in that order; junction bases with no gene match: 0. Germline values: CDR1 SGHTS, CDR2 YDEGEE. The CDR3: CASSLGGGQETQYF. The CDR3 DNA is TGTGCCAGCAGCTTGGGGGGGGGCCAAGAGACCCAGTACTTC.

CDR3: CASSLEPGLAGGNSYEQYF. The CDR3 DNA reads as TGTGCCAGCAGCTTAGAACCGGGACTAGCGGGAGGGAACTCCTACGAGCAGTACTTC. The chain recombines TRBV7-3 with TRBJ2-7; 16 positions agree with TRBD2. This CDR3 has 19 residues. With V trimmed by 2 bases and J by 0 bases, 7 bases remained unmatched. Germline values: CDR1 SGHTA, CDR2 FQGTGA.

The chain recombines TRBV7-2 with TRBJ2-3, with D possibly being TRBD2 (6 bases). Trimming shortened V by 3 bases and J by 0 bases, and 13 bases separated the two germline ends. Germline V gene lookup returns CDR1 SGHTA and CDR2 FQGNSA. This CDR3 is built from 16 residues. The chain's CDR3 is CASSFVRGVSTDTQYF. The CDR3 region has the DNA TGTGCCAGCAGCTTTGTGCGGGGTGTAAGCACAGATACGCAGTATTTT.

The V gene is TRBV5-1, the J gene TRBJ1-2; possibly TRBD1 for D (5 bases). CDR3 length: 16 residues. CDR1 and CDR2 (germline): SGHRS, YFSETQ. The V gene lost 0 bases and the J gene lost 8 bases, with 20 bases spanning the gap. CDR3 amino acids: CASSLAWGRAAGGYTF. In DNA form, the CDR3 reads TGCGCCAGCAGCTTGGCTTGGGGCCGGGCGGCAGGGGGCTACACCTTC.

V is TRBV7-2 and J is TRBJ1-2, with a weak D call TRBD1 (6 bases). V was clipped by 3 bases and J by 4 bases, with 9 bases between them. Germline V gene sequence: CDR1 SGHTA, CDR2 FQGNSA. The CDR3 extends over 13 amino acids. DNA for the CDR3: TGTGCCAGCAGCTTGAGGGACATCTATGGCTACACCTTC. This gives the protein CASSLRDIYGYTF.

This clone was seen a handful of times. The rearrangement joins TRBV28 to TRBJ2-6; 10 nucleotides agree with TRBD1. V lost 3 bases to trimming and J lost 4 bases; unmatched junction nucleotides: 6. In germline, CDR1 is MDHEN, CDR2 SYDVKM. The CDR3 has 17 amino acids. This chain's CDR3 is CASSFRDRGSGANVLTF. The CDR3 DNA reads as TGTGCCAGCAGTTTCCGGGACAGGGGATCCGGGGCCAACGTCCTGACTTTC.

The chain carries TRBV5-1 and TRBJ2-2, with D perhaps assigned TRBD1 or TRBD2 (5 bases each). CDR1 is SGHRS, CDR2 YFSETQ, per germline. The CDR3 loop spans 16 amino acids. Trimming stripped 4 bases from V and 6 bases from J, with 19 bases between. The CDR3 sequence: CASSERGVVGAGELFF. The CDR3 region has the DNA TGCGCCAGCAGCGAGAGGGGCGTCGTGGGCGCCGGGGAGCTGTTTTTT.

A few counts support this clone. The chain carries TRBV7-7 and TRBJ2-2; D unresolved. V lost 5 bases and J 5 bases, leaving 9 bases between the germline ends. CDR3 length: 13 residues. Looked up from germline, CDR1 is SSHAT and CDR2 is FNYEAQ (reference sequence). The CDR3 sequence is CASSDRKTGELFF. CDR3 sequence (DNA): TGTGCCAGCAGCGACCGAAAAACCGGGGAGCTGTTTTTT.

The chain links TRBV7-6 to TRBJ1-1, with D perhaps matching TRBD1 (5 bases). The CDR3 runs to 14 residues. CDR1 and CDR2 (germline): SGHVS, FNYEAQ. Trimming pared 1 base from V and 6 bases from J, leaving 12 bases between. The CDR3 coding sequence is TGTGCCAGCAGCTTAGACGCTCGGGGGGCTGAAGCTTTCTTT. This sequence encodes CASSLDARGAEAFF.

The chain is built from TRBV15 and TRBJ2-7; no clear D. Germline CDR1 LNHNV, CDR2 YYDKDF (reference sequence). V gave up 0 bases and J gave up 4 bases, with 4 bases separating them. CDR3 size: 12 residues. The CDR3 nucleotides are TGTGCCACCAGCAGAGATAAATACGAGCAGTACTTC. Translating it yields CATSRDKYEQYF.

The rearrangement uses TRBV4-3 and TRBJ1-6; 8 bases match TRBD1. CDR1 and CDR2 (germline): LGHNA, YSLEER. V dropped 0 bases and J dropped 5; count of bases not matched to a gene: 6. CDR3 length: 17 residues. CDR3 protein: CASSQEQGARNNSPLHF. CDR3 coding DNA: TGCGCCAGCAGCCAAGAGCAGGGGGCGAGAAATAATTCACCCCTCCACTTT.

The chain combines TRBV5-6 with TRBJ1-2; D remains unclear. This CDR3 region has 12 residues. Germline V CDR1 and CDR2: SGHDT, YYEEEE. Trimming stripped 2 bases from V and 6 bases from J, with 8 bases between. CDR3 sequence (DNA): TGTGCCAGCAGCTTCTCGTTGGATGGCTACACCTTC. Protein: CASSFSLDGYTF.

The rearrangement uses TRBV13 and TRBJ2-1; the D gene is possibly TRBD2 (5 bases). V lost 3 bases and J lost 0, with 6 bases in between. Germline loops: CDR1 PRHDT, CDR2 FYEKMQ (reference sequence). The CDR3 contains 14 residues. The CDR3 is CASSLRASYNEQFF. The CDR3 coding sequence is TGTGCCAGCAGCTTGCGGGCCTCCTACAATGAGCAGTTCTTC.

This chain uses TRBV7-3 with TRBJ2-1; D not resolved. The CDR3 covers 12 residues. Trimming stripped 5 bases from V and 9 bases from J, with 11 bases between. Germline V gene sequence: CDR1 SGHTA, CDR2 FQGTGA. The CDR3 spells CASSLFLGEQFF. CDR3 DNA: TGTGCCAGCAGCCTATTTTTGGGTGAGCAGTTCTTC.

The rearrangement uses TRBV28 and TRBJ2-5; no reliable D call. Trimming cost V 3 bases and J 0 bases, with 8 bases left between them. This CDR3 has 14 amino acids. CDR1 and CDR2 from the germline V gene are MDHEN and SYDVKM. The CDR3 DNA is TGTGCCAGCAGTTTGGGTACTTACCAAGAGACCCAGTACTTC. Its protein is CASSLGTYQETQYF.

The chain carries TRBV5-4 and TRBJ2-5, with D perhaps given as TRBD1 or TRBD2 (5 bases each). CDR3 length: 14 amino acids. V was shortened by 2 bases and J by 2 bases, with 10 bases between the two germline ends. Germline loops: CDR1 SGHNT, CDR2 YYREEE (reference sequence). The CDR3: CASSFAGGQETQYF. In DNA form, the CDR3 reads TGTGCCAGCAGCTTCGCTGGGGGACAAGAGACCCAGTACTTC.

This clone was observed a single time. DNA of the CDR3: TGTGCCAGCAGCCTTGGACTCAGGGGTGGGACCGGGGAGCTGTTTTTT. This translates into CASSLGLRGGTGELFF. The rearrangement uses TRBV7-2 and TRBJ2-2; tentatively, D is TRBD1 (6 bases). Germline CDR1 is SGHTA and CDR2 is FQGNSA. CDR3 size: 16 residues. V lost 5 bases and J 5 bases, leaving 18 bases between the germline ends.